The 18 T cell receptor beta chains below all came from one sample that was sequenced in a study of T cells expressing NK-cell markers. From its re-call of the 5' RACE reads, TCRdb lists each CDR3 protein once, without DNA. This sample's clone table lists a few hundred thousand distinct CDR3 sequences. Sequenced: blood T cells: a sorted CD56 or NKG2C T cell subset, CD4+ or CD8+ T cells, or bulk PBMC T cells (not recorded which). These receptors all come from a man aged 18 to 29 in good health.

V gene TRBV20-1 combines with J gene TRBJ1-1; the TRBD1 assignment by TCRdb is unverifiable without DNA. The CDR3 is 16 amino acids. In germline, CDR1 is DFQATT, CDR2 SNEGSKA (reference sequence). The CDR3 sequence is CSARGGQGAMNTEAFF.

This sequence joins TRBV20-1 and TRBJ2-1; lacking DNA, the TRBD1 call made by TCRdb goes unchecked. There are 13 residues in the CDR3. Germline V lookup: CDR1 DFQATT, CDR2 SNEGSKA (reference sequence). This CDR3 is CSARATIRGEQFF.

The chain combines TRBV20-1 with TRBJ2-3; with no DNA, the TCRdb D assignment of TRBD2 cannot be verified. The CDR3 has 11 residues. Germline V CDR1 and CDR2: DFQATT, SNEGSKA (reference sequence). The chain's CDR3 is CSGDFTDTQYF.

The chain is built from TRBV12-3 or TRBV12-4 and TRBJ1-4; TCRdb's D call of TRBD1 is untestable without DNA. The CDR3 is 15 amino acids. The CDR3 is CASSLAGAFNEKLFF.

J is TRBJ1-2 and V is TRBV4-2; absent DNA, TCRdb's TRBD1 call cannot be checked. Per the germline V gene, CDR1 is LGHNA and CDR2 is YNFKEQ. This CDR3 has 21 residues. The CDR3 sequence is CASSQDRRSVSGQGSNYGYTF.

The chain recombines TRBV12-3 or TRBV12-4 with TRBJ1-2; the D call of TRBD1 rests on TCRdb alone, since no DNA is present to check it. This CDR3 is built from 19 residues. CDR3 loop: CASSLSRTSPGRANYGYTF.

The CDR3: CASSQPGGNEKLFF. This sequence joins TRBV7-2 and TRBJ1-4; TCRdb's assignment of TRBD1 cannot be checked, as there is no DNA. Per germline, CDR1 SGHTA and CDR2 FQGNSA. This CDR3 has 14 amino acids. The full variable domain, completed using reference TRBV7-2 and TRBJ1-4, is GAGVSQSPSNKVTEKGKDVELRCDPISGHTALYWYRQSLGQGLEFLIYFQGNSAPDKSGLPSDRFSAERTGGSVSTLTIQRTQQEDSAVYLCASSQPGGNEKLFFGSGTQLSVL.

CDR3 loop: CAVRTGDNEQFF. V is TRBV10-3 and J is TRBJ2-1; the D gene TCRdb calls, TRBD1, cannot be checked with no DNA. Germline loops: CDR1 ENHRY, CDR2 SYGVKD. The CDR3 is 12 amino acids.

The J gene is TRBJ1-5, the V gene TRBV7-2; TCRdb's D gene call, TRBD1, goes unchecked for lack of DNA. Germline CDR1 and CDR2: SGHTA and FQGNSA. The CDR3 loop spans 16 amino acids. The CDR3 reads CASSLVSLAGLQPQHF.

The chain has TRBV20-1 and TRBJ1-1. CDR3 length: 11 residues. Germline lookup yields CDR1 DFQATT and CDR2 SNEGSKA (reference sequence). The CDR3: CSARDPGLAFF.

The chain is built from TRBV5-6 and TRBJ2-5. The CDR3 runs 15 residues. Germline CDR1 SGHDT, CDR2 YYEEEE. This chain's CDR3 is CASSLVQQYLETQYF.

This sequence joins TRBV9 and TRBJ2-5; no DNA is available, so the TRBD1 call from TCRdb remains unchecked. CDR1 SGDLS and CDR2 YYNGEE come from the germline V gene. CDR3 length equals 16 residues. The CDR3 spells CASSVEGQGRLETQYF.

The rearrangement links TRBV28 to TRBJ2-7; TCRdb reports TRBD1, a call that lacks DNA to check it against. The CDR3 is made up of 16 amino acids. CDR1 is MDHEN, CDR2 SYDVKM, per germline. CDR3 region: CASRITGRDVAYEQYF. The whole variable domain, filled in from reference TRBV28 and TRBJ2-7, reads DVKVTQSSRYLVKRTGEKVFLECVQDMDHENMFWYRQDPGLGLRLIYFSYDVKMKEKGDIPEGYSVSREKKERFSLILESASTNQTSMYLCASRITGRDVAYEQYFGPGTRLTVT.

The chain links TRBV5-1 to TRBJ2-1. The V gene's germline CDR1 is SGHRS and CDR2 YFSETQ. The CDR3 runs to 16 residues. CDR3 sequence: CASSLRLALWDNEQFF.

The chain employs TRBV7-2 and TRBJ1-4; TCRdb calls TRBD1, which cannot be checked without DNA. Per the germline V gene, CDR1 is SGHTA and CDR2 is FQGNSA. The CDR3 consists of 16 residues. The CDR3 reads CASSLGAGRVEEKLFF. The complete variable domain, with remaining parts taken from reference TRBV7-2 and TRBJ1-4, reads GAGVSQSPSNKVTEKGKDVELRCDPISGHTALYWYRQSLGQGLEFLIYFQGNSAPDKSGLPSDRFSAERTGGSVSTLTIQRTQQEDSAVYLCASSLGAGRVEEKLFFGSGTQLSVL.

CDR3 loop: CASSLGSSGRQEQFF. This chain uses TRBV12-3 or TRBV12-4 with TRBJ2-1; with no DNA, the TCRdb D assignment of TRBD2 cannot be verified. The length of the CDR3 is 15 residues.

The chain is built from TRBV6-2 or TRBV6-3 and TRBJ2-1; TCRdb picks TRBD1, but there is no DNA to check that call. The CDR3 runs 12 residues. The germline CDR1 and CDR2 sequences are MNHEY and SVGEGT. CDR3 residues: CASSSQGWEQFF.

The chain links TRBV29-1 to TRBJ1-2. CDR1 is SQVTM and CDR2 is ANQGSEA in the germline V gene. The CDR3 length is 14 residues. CDR3 protein: CSVFTDRANYGYTF.